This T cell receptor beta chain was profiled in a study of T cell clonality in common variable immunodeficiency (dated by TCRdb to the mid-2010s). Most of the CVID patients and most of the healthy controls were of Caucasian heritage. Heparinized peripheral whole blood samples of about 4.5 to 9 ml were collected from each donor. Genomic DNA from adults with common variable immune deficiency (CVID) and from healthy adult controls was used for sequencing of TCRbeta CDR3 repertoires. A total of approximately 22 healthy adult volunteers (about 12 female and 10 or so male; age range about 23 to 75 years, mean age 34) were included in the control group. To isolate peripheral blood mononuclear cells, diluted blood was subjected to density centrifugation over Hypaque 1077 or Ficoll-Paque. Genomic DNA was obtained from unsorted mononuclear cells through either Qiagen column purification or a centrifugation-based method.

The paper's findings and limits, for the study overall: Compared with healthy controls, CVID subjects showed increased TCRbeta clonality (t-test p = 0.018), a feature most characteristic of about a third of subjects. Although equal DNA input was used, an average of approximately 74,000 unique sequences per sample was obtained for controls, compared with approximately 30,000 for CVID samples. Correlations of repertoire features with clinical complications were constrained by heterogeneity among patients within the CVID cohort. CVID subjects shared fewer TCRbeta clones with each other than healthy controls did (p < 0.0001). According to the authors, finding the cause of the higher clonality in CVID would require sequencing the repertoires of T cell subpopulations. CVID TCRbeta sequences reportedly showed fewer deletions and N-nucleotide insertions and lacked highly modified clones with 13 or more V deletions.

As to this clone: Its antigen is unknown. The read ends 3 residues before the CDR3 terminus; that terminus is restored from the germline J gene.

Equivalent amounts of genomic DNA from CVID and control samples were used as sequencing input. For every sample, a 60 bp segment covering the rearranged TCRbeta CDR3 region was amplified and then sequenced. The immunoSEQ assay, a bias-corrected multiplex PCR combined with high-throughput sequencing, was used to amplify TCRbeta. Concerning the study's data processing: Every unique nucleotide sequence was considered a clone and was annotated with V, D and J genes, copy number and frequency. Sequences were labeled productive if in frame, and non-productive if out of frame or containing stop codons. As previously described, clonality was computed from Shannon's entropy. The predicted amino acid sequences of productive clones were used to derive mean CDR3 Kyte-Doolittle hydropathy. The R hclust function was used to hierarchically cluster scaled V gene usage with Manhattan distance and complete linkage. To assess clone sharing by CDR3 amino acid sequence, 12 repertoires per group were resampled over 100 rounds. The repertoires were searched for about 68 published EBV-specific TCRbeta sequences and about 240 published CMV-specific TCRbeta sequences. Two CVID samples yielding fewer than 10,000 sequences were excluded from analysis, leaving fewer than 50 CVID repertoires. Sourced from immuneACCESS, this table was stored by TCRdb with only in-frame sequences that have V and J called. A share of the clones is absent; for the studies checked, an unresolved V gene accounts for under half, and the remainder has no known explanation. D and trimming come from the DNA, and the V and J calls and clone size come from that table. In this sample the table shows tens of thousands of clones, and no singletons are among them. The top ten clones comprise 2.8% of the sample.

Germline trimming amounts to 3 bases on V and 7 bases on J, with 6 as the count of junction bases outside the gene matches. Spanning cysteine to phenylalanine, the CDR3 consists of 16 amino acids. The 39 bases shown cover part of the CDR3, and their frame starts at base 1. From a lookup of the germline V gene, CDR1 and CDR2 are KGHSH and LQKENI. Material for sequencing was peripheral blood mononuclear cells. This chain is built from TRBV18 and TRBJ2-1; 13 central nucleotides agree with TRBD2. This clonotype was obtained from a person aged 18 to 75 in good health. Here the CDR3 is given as CASSPTGLAGLNEQFF. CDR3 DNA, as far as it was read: TGTGCCAGCTCACCGACGGGACTAGCGGGACTGAATGAG.